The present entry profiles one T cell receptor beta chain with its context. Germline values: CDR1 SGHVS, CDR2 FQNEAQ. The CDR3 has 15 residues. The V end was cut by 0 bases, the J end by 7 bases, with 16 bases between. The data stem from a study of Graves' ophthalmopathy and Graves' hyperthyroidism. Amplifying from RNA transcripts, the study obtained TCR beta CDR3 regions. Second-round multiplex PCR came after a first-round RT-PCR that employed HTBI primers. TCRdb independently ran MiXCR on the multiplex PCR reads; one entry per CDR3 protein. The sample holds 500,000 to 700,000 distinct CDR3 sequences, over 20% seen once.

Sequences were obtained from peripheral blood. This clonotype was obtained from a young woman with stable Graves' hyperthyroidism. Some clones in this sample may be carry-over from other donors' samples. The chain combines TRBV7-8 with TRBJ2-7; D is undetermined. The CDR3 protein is CASSLAEVSLQEQYF. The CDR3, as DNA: TGTGCCAGCAGCTTAGCCGAGGTCTCCCTCCAGGAGCAGTACTTC.